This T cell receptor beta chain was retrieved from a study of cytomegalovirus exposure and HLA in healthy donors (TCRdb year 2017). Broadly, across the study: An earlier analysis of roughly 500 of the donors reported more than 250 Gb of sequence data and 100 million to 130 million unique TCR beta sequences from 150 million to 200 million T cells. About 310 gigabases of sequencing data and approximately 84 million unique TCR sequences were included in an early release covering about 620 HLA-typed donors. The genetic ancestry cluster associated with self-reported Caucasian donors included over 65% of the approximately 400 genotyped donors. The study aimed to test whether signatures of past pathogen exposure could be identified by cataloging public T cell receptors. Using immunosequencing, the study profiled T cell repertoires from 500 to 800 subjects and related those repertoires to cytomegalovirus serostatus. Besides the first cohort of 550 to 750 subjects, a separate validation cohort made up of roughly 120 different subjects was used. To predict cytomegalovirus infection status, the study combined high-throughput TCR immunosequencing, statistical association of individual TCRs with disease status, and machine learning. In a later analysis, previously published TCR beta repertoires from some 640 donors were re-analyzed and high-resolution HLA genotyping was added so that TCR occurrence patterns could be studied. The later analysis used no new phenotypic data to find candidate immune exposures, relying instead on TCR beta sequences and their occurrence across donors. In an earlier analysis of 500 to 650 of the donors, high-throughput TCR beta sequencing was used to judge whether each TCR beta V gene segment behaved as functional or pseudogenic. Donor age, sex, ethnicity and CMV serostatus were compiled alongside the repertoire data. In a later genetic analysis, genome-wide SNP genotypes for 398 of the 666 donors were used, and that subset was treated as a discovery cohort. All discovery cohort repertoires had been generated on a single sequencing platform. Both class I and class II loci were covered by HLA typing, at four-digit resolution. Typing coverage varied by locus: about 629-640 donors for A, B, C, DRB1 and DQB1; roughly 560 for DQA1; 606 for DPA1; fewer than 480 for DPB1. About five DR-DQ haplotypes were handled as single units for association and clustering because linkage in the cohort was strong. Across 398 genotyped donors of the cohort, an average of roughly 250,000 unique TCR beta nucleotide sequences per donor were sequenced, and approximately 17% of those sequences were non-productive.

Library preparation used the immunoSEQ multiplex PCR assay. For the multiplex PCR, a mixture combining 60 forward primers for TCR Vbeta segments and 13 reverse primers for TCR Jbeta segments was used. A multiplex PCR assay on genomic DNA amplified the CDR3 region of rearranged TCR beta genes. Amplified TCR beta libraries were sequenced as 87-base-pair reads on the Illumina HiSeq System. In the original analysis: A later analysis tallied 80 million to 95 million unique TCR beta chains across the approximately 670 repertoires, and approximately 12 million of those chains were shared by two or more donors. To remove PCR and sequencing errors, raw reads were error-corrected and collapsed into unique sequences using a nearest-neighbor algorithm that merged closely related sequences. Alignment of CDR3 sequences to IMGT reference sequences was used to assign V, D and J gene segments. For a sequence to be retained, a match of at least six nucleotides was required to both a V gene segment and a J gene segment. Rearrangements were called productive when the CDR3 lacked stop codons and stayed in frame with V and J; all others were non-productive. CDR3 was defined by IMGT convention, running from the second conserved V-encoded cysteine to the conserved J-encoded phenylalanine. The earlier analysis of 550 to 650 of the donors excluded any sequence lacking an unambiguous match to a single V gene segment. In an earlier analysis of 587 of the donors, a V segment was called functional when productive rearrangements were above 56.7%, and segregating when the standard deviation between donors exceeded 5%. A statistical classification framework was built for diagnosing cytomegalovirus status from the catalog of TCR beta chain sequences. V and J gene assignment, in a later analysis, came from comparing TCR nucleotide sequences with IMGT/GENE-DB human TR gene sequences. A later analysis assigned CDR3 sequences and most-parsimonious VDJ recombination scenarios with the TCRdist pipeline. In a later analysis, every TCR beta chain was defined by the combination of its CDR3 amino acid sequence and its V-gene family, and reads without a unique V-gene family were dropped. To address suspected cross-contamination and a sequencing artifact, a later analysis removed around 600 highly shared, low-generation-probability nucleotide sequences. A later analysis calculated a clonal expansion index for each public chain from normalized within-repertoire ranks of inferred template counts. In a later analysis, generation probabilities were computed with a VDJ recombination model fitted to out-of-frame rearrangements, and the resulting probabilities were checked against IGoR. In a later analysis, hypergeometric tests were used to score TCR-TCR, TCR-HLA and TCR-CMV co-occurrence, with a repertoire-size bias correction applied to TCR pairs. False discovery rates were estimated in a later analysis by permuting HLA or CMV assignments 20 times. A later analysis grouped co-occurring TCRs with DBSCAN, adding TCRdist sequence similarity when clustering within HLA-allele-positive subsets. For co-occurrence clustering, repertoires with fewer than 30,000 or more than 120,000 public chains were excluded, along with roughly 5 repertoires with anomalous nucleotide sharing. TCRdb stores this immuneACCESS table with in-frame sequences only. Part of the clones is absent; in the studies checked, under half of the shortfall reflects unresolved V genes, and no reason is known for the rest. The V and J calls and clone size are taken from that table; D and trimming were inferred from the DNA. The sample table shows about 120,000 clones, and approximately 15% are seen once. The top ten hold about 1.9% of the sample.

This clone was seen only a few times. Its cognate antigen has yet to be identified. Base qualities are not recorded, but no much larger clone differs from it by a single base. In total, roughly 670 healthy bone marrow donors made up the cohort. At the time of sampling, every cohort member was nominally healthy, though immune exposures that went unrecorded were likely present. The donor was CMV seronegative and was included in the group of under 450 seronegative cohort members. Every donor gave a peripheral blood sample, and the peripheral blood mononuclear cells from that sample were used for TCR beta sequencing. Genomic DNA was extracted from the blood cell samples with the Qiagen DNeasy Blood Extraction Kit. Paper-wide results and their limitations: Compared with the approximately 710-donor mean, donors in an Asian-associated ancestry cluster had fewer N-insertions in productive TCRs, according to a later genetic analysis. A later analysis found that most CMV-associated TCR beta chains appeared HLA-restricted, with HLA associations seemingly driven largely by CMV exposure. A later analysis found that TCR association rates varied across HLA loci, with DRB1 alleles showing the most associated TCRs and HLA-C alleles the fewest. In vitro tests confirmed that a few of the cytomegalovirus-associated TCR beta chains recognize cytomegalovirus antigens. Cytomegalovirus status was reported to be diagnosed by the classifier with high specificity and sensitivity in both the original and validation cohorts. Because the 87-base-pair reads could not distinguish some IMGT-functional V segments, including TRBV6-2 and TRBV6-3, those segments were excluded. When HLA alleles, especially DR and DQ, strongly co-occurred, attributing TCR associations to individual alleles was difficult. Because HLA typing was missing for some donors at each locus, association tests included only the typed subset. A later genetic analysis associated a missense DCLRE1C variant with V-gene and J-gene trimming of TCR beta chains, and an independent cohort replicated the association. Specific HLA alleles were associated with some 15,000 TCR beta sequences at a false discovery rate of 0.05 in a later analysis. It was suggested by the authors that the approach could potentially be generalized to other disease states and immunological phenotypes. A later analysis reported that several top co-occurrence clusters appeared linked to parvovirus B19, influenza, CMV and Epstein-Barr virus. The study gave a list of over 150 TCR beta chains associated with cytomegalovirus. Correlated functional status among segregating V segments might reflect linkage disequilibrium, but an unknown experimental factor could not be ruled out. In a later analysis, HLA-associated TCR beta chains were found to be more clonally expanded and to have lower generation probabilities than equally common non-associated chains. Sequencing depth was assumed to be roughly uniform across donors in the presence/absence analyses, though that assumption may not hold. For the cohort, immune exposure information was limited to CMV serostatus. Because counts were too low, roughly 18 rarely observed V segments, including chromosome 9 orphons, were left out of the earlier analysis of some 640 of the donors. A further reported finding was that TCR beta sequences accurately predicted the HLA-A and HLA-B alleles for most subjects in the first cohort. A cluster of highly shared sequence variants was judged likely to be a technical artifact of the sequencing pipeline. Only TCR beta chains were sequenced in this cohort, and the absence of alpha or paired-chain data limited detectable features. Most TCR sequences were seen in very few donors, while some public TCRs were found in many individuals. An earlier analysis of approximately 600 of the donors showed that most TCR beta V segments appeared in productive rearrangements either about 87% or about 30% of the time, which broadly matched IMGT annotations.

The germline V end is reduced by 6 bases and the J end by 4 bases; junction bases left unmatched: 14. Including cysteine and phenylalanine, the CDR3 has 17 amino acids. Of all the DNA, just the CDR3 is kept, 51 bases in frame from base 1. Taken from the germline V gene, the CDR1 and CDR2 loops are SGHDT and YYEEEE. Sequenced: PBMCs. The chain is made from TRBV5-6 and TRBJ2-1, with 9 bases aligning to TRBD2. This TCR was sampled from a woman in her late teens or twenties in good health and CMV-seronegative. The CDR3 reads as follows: CASTDGPSGGLYNEQFF. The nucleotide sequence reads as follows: TGTGCCAGCACCGACGGCCCAAGCGGGGGGTTGTACAATGAGCAGTTCTTC.